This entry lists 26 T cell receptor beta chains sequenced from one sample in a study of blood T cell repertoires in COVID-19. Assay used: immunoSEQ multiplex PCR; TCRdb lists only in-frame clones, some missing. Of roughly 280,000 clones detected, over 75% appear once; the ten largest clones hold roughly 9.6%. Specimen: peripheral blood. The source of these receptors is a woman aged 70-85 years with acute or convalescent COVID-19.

In DNA form, the CDR3 reads TGCAGCGTTGAAGGAGGTCCGGACAGGGTGAACACTGAAGCTTTCTTT. Its translation: CSVEGGPDRVNTEAFF. This chain uses TRBV29-1 with TRBJ1-1; 8 bases line up with TRBD1. Germline V gene lookup returns CDR1 SQVTM and CDR2 ANQGSEA. V lost 1 base, J lost 0 bases, and 7 bases stayed unmatched. CDR3 length: 16 residues.

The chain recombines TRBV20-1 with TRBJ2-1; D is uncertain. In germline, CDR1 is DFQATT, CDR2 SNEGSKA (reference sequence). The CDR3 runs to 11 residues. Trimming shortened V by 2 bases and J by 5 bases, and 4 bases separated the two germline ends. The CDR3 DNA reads TGCAGTGCTAGATCTAACAATGAGCAGTTCTTC. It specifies CSARSNNEQFF.

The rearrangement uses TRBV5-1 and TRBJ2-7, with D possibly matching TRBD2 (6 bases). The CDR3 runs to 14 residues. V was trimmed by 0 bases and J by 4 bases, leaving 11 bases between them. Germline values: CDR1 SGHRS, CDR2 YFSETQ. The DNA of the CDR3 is TGCGCCAGCAGCTTGGAGTCAGGGAGGTACGAGCAGTACTTC. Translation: CASSLESGRYEQYF.

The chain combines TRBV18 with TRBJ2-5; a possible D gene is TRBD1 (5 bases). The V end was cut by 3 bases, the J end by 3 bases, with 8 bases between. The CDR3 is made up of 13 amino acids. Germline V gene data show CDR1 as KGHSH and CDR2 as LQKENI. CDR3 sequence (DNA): TGTGCCAGCTCACCTAGGGGTAAAGAGACCCAGTACTTC. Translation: CASSPRGKETQYF.

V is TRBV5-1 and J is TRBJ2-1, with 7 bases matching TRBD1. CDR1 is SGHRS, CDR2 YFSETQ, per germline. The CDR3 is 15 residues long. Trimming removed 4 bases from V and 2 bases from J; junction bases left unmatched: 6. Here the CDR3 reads CASSVGTATYNEQFF. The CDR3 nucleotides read TGCGCCAGCAGCGTCGGGACAGCCACCTACAATGAGCAGTTCTTC.

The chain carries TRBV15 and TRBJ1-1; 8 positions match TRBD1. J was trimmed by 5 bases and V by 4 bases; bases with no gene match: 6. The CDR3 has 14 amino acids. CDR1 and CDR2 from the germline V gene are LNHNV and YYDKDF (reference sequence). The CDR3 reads CATSTDRGWTEAFF. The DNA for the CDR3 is TGTGCCACCAGCACCGACAGGGGATGGACTGAAGCTTTCTTT.

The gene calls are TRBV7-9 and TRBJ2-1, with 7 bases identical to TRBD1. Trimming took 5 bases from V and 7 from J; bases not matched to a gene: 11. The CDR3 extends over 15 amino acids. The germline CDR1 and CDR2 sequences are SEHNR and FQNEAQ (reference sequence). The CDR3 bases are TGTGCCAGCAGCGCTGGGACAGTTGAAGGGAATGAGCAGTTCTTC. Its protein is CASSAGTVEGNEQFF.

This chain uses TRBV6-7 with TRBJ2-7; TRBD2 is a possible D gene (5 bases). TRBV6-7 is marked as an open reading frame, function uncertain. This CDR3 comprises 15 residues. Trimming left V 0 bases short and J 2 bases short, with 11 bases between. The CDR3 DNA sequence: TGTGCCAGCAGTTACTCGGGAGTGCTCCCCTACGAGCAGTACTTC. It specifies CASSYSGVLPYEQYF.

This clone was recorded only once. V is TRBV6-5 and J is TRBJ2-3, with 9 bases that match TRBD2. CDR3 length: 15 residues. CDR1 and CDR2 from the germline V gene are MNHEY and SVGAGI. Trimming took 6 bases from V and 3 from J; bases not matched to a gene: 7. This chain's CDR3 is CASREASGETDTQYF. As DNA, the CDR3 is TGTGCCAGCAGGGAGGCTAGCGGGGAAACAGATACGCAGTATTTT.

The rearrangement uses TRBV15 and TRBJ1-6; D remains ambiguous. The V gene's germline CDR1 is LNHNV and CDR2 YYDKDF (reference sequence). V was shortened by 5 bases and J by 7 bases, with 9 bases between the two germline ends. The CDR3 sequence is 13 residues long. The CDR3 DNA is TGTGCCACCAGCTTGATCGCGAATTCACCCCTCCACTTT. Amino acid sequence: CATSLIANSPLHF.

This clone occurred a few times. Written as DNA, the CDR3 is TGTGCCAGCAGCTTTCCTAGCTCTGGGGCCAACGTCCTGACTTTC. Encoded protein: CASSFPSSGANVLTF. The V gene is TRBV13, the J gene TRBJ2-6; unclear D gene. Trimming shortened V by 3 bases and J by 0 bases, and 6 bases separated the two germline ends. Germline V gene data show CDR1 as PRHDT and CDR2 as FYEKMQ (reference sequence). This CDR3 spans 15 amino acids.

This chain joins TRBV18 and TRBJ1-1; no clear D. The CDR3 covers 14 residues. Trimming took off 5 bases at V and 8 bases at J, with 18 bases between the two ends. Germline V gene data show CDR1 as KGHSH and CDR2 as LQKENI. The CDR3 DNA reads TGTGCCAGCTCATCAGTCCCCCCTGGGAGCGAAGCTTTCTTT. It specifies CASSSVPPGSEAFF.

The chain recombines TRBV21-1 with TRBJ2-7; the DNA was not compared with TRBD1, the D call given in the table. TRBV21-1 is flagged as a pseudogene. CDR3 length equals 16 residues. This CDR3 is CASPQAYSPTGYEQYF. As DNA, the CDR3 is TGTGCCAGCCCACAGGCGTACTCTCCAACCGGCTACGAGCAGTACTTC.

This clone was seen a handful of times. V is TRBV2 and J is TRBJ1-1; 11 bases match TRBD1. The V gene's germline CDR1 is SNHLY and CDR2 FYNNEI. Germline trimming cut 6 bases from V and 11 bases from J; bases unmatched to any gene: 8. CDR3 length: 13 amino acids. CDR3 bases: TGTGCCAGCAGGGCCGGGACAGGGGGGAGGGCTTTCTTT. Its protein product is CASRAGTGGRAFF. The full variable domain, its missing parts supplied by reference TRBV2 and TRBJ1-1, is EPEVTQTPSHQVTQMGQEVILRCVPISNHLYFYWYRQILGQKVEFLVSFYNNEISEKSEIFDDQFSVERPDGSNFTLKIRSTKLEDSAMYFCASRAGTGGRAFFGQGTRLTVV.

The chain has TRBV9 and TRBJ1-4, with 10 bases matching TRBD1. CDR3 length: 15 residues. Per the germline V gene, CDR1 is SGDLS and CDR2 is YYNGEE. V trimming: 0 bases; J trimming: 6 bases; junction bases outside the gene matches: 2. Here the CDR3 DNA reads TGTGCCAGCAGCGTAGCCGGGACAGGGGATGAAAAACTGTTTTTT. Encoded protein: CASSVAGTGDEKLFF.

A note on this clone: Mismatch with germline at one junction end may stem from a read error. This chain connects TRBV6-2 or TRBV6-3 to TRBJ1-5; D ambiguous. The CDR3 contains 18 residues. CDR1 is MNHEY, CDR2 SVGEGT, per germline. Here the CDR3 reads CASSYTLSGRSSYQPQHF. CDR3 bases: TGTGCCAGCAGTTACACTCTATCAGGACGGTCTAGCTATCAGCCCCAGCATTTT.

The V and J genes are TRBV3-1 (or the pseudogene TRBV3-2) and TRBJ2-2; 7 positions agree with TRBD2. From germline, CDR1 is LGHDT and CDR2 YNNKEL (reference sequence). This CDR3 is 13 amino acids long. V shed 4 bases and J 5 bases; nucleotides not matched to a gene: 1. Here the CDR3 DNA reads TGTGCCAGCAGCCGGGGGGGAACCGGGGAGCTGTTTTTT. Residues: CASSRGGTGELFF.

The CDR3 reads CASSLGGIRDGETQYF. CDR3 nucleotides: TGTGCCAGCAGTTTAGGCGGCATCCGCGACGGAGAGACCCAGTACTTC. This chain links TRBV28 with TRBJ2-5, with D unresolved. The CDR3 runs 16 residues. Germline V lookup: CDR1 MDHEN, CDR2 SYDVKM. Trimming shortened V by 2 bases and J by 4 bases, and 17 bases separated the two germline ends.

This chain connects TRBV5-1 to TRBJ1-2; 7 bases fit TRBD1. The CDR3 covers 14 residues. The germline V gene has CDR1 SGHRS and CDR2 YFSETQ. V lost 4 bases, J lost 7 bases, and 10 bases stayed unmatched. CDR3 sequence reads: CASSPGTDPFGYTF. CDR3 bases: TGCGCCAGCAGCCCCGGGACAGATCCGTTTGGCTACACCTTC.

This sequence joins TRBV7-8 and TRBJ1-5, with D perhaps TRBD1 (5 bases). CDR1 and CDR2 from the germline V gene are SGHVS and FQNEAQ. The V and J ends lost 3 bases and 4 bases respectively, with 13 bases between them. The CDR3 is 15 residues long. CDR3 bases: TGTGCCAGCAGCTTGTCAGGGAATATGAATCAGCCCCAGCATTTT. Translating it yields CASSLSGNMNQPQHF.

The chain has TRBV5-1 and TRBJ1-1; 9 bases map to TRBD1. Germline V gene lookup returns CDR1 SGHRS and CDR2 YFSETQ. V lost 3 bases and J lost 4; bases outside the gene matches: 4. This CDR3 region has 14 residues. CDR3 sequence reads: CASSSGQGSTEAFF. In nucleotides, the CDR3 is TGCGCCAGCAGCTCGGGACAGGGAAGCACTGAAGCTTTCTTT.

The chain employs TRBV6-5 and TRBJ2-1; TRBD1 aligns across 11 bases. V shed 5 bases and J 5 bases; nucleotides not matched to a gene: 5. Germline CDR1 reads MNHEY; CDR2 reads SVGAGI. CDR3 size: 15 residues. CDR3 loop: CASSRTGGLNNEQFF. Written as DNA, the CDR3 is TGTGCCAGCAGTCGGACAGGGGGCCTTAACAATGAGCAGTTCTTC.

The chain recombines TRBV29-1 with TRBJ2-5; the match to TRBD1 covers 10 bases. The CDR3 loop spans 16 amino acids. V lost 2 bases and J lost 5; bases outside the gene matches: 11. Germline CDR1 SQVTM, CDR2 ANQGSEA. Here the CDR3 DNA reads TGCAGCGTTGAAACGGGACAGGGGTTAAGTGCGGAGACCCAGTACTTC. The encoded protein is CSVETGQGLSAETQYF. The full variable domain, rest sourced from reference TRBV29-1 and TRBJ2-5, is SAVISQKPSRDICQRGTSLTIQCQVDSQVTMMFWYRQQPGQSLTLIATANQGSEATYESGFVIDKFPISRPNLTFSTLTVSNMSPEDSSIYLCSVETGQGLSAETQYFGPGTRLLVL.

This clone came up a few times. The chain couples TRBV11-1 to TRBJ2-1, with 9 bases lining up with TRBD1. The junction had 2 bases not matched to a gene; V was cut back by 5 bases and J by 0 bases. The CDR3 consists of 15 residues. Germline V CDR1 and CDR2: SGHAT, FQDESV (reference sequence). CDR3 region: CASSRDRDSYNEQFF. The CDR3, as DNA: TGTGCCAGCAGCCGGGACAGGGACTCCTACAATGAGCAGTTCTTC.

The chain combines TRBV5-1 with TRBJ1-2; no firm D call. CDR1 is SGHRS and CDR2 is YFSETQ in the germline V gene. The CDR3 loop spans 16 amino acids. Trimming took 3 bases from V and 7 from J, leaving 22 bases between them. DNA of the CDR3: TGCGCCAGCAGCTCGGCCGGACTCCCGAGTGACCGTGGCTACACCTTC. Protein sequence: CASSSAGLPSDRGYTF.

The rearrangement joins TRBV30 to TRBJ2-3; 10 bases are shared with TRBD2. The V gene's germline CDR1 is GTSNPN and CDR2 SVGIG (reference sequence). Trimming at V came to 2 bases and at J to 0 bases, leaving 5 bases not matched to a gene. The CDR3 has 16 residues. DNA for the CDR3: TGTGCCTGGAGTCTTGCACTAGCGGGAAGCACAGATACGCAGTATTTT. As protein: CAWSLALAGSTDTQYF. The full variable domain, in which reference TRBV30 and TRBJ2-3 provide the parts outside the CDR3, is SQTIHQWPATLVQPVGSPLSLECTVEGTSNPNLYWYRQAAGRGLQLLFYSVGIGQISSEVPQNLSASRPQDRQFILSSKKLLLSDSGFYLCAWSLALAGSTDTQYFGPGTRLTVL.